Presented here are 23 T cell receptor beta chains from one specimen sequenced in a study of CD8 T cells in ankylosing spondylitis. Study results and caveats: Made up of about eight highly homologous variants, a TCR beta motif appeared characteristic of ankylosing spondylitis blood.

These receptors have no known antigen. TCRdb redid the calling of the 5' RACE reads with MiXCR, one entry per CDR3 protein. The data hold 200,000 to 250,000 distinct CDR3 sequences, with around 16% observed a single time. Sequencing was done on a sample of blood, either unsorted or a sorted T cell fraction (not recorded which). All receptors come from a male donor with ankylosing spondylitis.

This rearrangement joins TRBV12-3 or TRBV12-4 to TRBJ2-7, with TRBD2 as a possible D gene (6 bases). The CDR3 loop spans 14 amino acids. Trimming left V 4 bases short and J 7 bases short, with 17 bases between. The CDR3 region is CASSSVGGWKEQYF. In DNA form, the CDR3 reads TGTGCCAGCAGTTCAGTGGGGGGATGGAAGGAGCAGTACTTC.

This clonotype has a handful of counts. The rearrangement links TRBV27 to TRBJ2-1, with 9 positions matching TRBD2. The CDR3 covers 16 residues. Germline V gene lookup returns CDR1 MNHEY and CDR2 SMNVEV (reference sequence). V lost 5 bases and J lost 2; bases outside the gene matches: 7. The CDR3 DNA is TGTGCCAGCAGTAACCTGATAGCGGGAGCCTACAATGAGCAGTTCTTC. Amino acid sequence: CASSNLIAGAYNEQFF.

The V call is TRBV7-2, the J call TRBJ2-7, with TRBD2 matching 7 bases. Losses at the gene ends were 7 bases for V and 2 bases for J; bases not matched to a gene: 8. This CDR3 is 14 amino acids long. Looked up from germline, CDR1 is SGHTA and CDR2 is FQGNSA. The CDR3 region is CASTSPLATYEQYF. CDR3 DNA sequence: TGTGCCAGCACCTCTCCACTAGCGACCTACGAGCAGTACTTC. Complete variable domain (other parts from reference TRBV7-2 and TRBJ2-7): GAGVSQSPSNKVTEKGKDVELRCDPISGHTALYWYRQSLGQGLEFLIYFQGNSAPDKSGLPSDRFSAERTGGSVSTLTIQRTQQEDSAVYLCASTSPLATYEQYFGPGTRLTVT.

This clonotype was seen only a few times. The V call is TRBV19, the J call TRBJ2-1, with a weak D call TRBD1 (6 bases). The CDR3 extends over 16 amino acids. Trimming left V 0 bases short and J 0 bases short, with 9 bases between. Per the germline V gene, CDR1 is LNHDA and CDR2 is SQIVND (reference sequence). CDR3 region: CASSIDRGSSYNEQFF. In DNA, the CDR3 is TGTGCCAGTAGTATAGATAGGGGGAGCTCCTACAATGAGCAGTTCTTC.

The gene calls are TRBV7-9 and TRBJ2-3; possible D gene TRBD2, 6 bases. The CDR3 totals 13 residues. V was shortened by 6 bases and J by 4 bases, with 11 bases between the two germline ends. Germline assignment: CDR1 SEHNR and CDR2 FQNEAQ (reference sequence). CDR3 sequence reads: CASRPPGADTQYF. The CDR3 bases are TGTGCCAGCAGGCCCCCGGGAGCAGATACGCAGTATTTT.

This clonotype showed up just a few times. CDR3 nucleotide sequence: TGTGCCAGCAGCCCGGGGACAGGGTATTACAATGAGCAGTTCTTC. Translation gives CASSPGTGYYNEQFF. V is TRBV3-1 and J is TRBJ2-1; 9 bases align to TRBD1. Germline CDR1 reads LGHDT; CDR2 reads YNNKEL (reference sequence). The J segment lost 4 bases and the V segment lost 4 bases, leaving 5 bases of the junction unmatched. This CDR3 region has 15 residues.

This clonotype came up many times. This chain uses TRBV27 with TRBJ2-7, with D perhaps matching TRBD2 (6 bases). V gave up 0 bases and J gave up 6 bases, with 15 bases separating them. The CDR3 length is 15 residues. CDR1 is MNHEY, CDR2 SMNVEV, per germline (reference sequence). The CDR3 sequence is CASSLSPGGTGEQYF. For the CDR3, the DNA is TGTGCCAGCAGTTTATCCCCAGGAGGGACGGGCGAGCAGTACTTC.

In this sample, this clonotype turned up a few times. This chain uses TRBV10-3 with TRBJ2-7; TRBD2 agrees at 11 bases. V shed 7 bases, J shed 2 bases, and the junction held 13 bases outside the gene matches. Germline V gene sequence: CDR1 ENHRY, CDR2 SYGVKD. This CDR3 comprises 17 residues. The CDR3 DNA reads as TGTGCCATCATGACGACTAGCGGGGAGAAGGTACCCTACGAGCAGTACTTC. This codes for CAIMTTSGEKVPYEQYF.

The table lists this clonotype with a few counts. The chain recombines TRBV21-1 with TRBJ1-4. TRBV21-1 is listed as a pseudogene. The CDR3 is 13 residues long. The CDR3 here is CASLPEYDEKLFF. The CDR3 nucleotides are TGTGCCAGCCTCCCAGAGTACGATGAAAAACTGTTTTTT.

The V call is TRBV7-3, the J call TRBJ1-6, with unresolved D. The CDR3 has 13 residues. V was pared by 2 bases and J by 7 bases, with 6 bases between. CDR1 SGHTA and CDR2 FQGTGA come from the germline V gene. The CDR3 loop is CASSLDGNSPLHF. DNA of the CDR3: TGTGCCAGCAGCTTAGATGGGAATTCACCCCTCCACTTT. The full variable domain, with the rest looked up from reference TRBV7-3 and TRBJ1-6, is GAGVSQTPSNKVTEKGKYVELRCDPISGHTALYWYRQSLGQGPEFLIYFQGTGAADDSGLPNDRFFAVRPEGSVSTLKIQRTERGDSAVYLCASSLDGNSPLHFGNGTRLTVT.

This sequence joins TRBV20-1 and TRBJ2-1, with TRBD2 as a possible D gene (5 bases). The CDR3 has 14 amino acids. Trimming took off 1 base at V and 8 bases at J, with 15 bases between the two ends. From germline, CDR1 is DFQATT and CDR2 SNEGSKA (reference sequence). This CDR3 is CSARGSGHMDEQFF. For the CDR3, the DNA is TGCAGTGCTAGAGGCAGCGGCCATATGGATGAGCAGTTCTTC.

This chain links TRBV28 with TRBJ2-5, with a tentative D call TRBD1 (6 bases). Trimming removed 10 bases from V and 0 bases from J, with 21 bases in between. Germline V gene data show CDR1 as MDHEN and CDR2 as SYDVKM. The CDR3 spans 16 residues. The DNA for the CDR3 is TGTGCCACCAAAATTCCTCAGGGGCAGAACCAAGAGACCCAGTACTTC. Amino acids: CATKIPQGQNQETQYF.

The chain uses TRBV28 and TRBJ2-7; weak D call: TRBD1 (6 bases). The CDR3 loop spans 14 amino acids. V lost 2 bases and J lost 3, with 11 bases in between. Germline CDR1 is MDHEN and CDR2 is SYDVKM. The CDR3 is CASSLDTGYYEQYF. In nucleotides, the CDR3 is TGTGCCAGCAGTTTAGATACAGGGTACTACGAGCAGTACTTC.

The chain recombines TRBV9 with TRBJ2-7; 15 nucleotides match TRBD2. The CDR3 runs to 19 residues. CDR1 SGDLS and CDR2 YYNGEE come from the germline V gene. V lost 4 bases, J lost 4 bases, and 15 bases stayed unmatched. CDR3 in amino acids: CASSPMGGLAGGPGYEQYF. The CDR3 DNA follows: TGTGCCAGCAGCCCCATGGGCGGACTAGCGGGGGGGCCCGGATACGAGCAGTACTTC.

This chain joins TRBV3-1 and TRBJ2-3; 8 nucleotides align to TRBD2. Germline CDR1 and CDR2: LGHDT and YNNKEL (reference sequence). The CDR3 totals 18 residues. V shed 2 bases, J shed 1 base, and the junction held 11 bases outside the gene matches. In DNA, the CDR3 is TGTGCCAGCAGCCAAAGGATCAAGCGGGAGACTCGCACAGATACGCAGTATTTT. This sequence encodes CASSQRIKRETRTDTQYF.

CDR3 sequence reads: CATSEAGTVYEQYF. CDR3 DNA: TGTGCCACCAGTGAGGCCGGGACGGTCTACGAGCAGTACTTC. V gene TRBV24-1 combines with J gene TRBJ2-7, with D perhaps TRBD1 or TRBD2 (5 bases each). Trimming took off 4 bases at V and 3 bases at J, with 12 bases between the two ends. Germline CDR1 KGHDR, CDR2 SFDVKD. This CDR3 comprises 14 residues.

The CDR3 is CASSLGVGDYGYTF. For the CDR3, the DNA is TGTGCCAGCAGCTTAGGGGTGGGGGACTATGGCTACACCTTC. This chain connects TRBV7-9 to TRBJ1-2; tentatively, D is TRBD1 (5 bases). Germline CDR1 SEHNR, CDR2 FQNEAQ (reference sequence). The CDR3 spans 14 residues. V lost 1 base and J lost 3, with 9 bases in between.

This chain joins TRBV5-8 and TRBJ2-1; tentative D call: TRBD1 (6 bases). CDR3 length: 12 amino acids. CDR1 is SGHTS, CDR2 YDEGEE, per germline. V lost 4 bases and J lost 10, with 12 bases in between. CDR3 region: CASSASGVEQFF. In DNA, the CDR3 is TGTGCCAGCAGCGCATCAGGGGTCGAGCAGTTCTTC.

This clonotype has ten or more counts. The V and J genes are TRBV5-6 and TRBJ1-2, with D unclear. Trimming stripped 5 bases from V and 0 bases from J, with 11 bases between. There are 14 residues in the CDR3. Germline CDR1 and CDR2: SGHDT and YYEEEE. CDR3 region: CASRSWGTNYGYTF. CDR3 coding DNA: TGTGCCAGCAGGAGTTGGGGAACTAACTATGGCTACACCTTC.

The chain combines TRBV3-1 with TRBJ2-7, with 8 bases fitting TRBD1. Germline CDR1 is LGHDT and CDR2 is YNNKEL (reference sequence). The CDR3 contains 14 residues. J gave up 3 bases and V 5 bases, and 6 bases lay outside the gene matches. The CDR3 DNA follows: TGTGCCAGCAGCTCTTGGACAGGGAACTACGAGCAGTACTTC. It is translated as CASSSWTGNYEQYF.

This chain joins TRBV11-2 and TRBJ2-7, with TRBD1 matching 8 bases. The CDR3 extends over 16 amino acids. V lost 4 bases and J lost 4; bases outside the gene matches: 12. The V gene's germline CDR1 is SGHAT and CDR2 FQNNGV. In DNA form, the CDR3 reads TGTGCCAGCAGCTCCCCCCTAAGAACAGGGGGATACGAGCAGTACTTC. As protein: CASSSPLRTGGYEQYF.

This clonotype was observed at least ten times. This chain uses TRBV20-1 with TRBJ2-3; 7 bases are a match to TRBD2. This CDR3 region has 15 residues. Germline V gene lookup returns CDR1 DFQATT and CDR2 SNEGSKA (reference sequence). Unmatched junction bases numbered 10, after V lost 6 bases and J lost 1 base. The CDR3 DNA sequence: TGCAGTGCCCAGGCCCAGCGGGGTGGCACAGATACGCAGTATTTT. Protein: CSAQAQRGGTDTQYF.

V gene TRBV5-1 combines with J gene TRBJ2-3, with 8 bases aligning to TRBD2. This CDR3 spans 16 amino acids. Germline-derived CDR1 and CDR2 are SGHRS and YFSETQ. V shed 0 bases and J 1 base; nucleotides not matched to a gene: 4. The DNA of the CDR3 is TGCGCCAGCAGCTTGGTGCTAGCGGGTGGCACAGATACGCAGTATTTT. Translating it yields CASSLVLAGGTDTQYF.